This TCR beta chain is from a study of T-cell memory formation after mild COVID-19. This clonotype has a handful of counts. No antigen is known for it. After 5'RACE with constant-segment primers, TCR alpha and TCR beta cDNA libraries carrying sample barcodes and UMIs were obtained. TCRdb passed the 5' RACE reads through MiXCR, listing each CDR3 protein once. The table lists roughly 340,000 distinct CDR3 sequences, 15% to 20% of them singletons, with around 24% in the top ten. Points from the study as a whole: Contracting CD4+ clones were located mainly in CM and EM, and CD8+ clones in EMRA. CD4/CD8 balance characterized clones contracting day 15 to 85, and CD4+ skew characterized later expanders.

The CDR3 is 16 residues long. The receptor was isolated from a man between 18 and 29 years old who had mild COVID-19 (a few samples of this study predate the infection). Cell type and time point are not known. The chain combines TRBV21-1 with TRBJ2-5; TRBD1 is the table's D call, not checked against the DNA. TRBV21-1 is a pseudogene. Sample: PBMCs or a T cell subset sorted from them (not recorded which). The CDR3 reads CASNLLQGYRWETQYF. DNA for the CDR3: TGTGCCAGCAACCTCCTCCAGGGGTATAGGTGGGAGACCCAGTACTTC.